This record looks at one TCR beta chain sequence and its context. Antigen specificity is unknown. Per the germline V gene, CDR1 is MNHEY and CDR2 is SVGAGI. With V trimmed by 6 bases and J by 8 bases, 7 bases remained unmatched. The CDR3 is 15 residues long. PCR amplification relied on 60 Vbeta primers (plus 13 Jbeta primers). The method was immunoSEQ multiplex PCR; TCRdb's version includes in-frame clones alone and lacks a portion of them. The profile shows about 120,000 clones, around 79% of them singletons. This record belongs to a study of cytomegalovirus exposure and HLA in healthy donors. Whole-study results and caveats: In a later analysis, an Asian-associated ancestry cluster reportedly showed fewer N-insertions than the approximately 660-donor mean.

This chain links TRBV6-5 with TRBJ1-6; TRBD1 matches 10 bases. The TCR sequence derives from a woman between 40 and 50 years old in good health and CMV-seronegative. Material: PBMCs. Here the CDR3 reads CASSRGGTGDSPLHF. The CDR3 DNA sequence: TGTGCCAGCAGCCGGGGCGGGACAGGGGATTCACCCCTCCACTTT.